Here is one TCR beta chain with its context. Distinct nucleotide sequences in the sample also encode this CDR3. This sample is drawn from a study of blood T cell repertoires in COVID-19. Background on the study: The samples span acute and convalescent COVID-19 from the United States, Italy and Spain.

Study members were between roughly 18 and 90 years old and lived in some 26 US regions. Someone with COVID-19 had been met by exposed participants within 2 weeks before study entry. Per the authors' pipeline: Using reference gene primer amplification, nucleated cell counts were estimated. Only in-frame clones appear in the TCRdb table, and some are missing; sequencing was by immunoSEQ multiplex PCR. V, J and clone size reflect that table, while D and trimming were determined from the DNA. Of 250,000 or so clones listed, approximately 81% are singletons. Germline V CDR1 and CDR2: SGDLS, YYNGEE. This CDR3 region has 12 residues. V was cut by 4 bases and J by 0 bases, with 2 bases left in between.

The clonotype was recovered from a woman between 45 and 65 years old who had been exposed to COVID-19. The rearrangement links TRBV9 to TRBJ1-3; D not certain. The specimen was PBMCs or T cells enriched from blood (not recorded which). The CDR3 nucleotides read TGTGCCAGCAGCCTCTCTGGAAACACCATATATTTT. Protein product: CASSLSGNTIYF.